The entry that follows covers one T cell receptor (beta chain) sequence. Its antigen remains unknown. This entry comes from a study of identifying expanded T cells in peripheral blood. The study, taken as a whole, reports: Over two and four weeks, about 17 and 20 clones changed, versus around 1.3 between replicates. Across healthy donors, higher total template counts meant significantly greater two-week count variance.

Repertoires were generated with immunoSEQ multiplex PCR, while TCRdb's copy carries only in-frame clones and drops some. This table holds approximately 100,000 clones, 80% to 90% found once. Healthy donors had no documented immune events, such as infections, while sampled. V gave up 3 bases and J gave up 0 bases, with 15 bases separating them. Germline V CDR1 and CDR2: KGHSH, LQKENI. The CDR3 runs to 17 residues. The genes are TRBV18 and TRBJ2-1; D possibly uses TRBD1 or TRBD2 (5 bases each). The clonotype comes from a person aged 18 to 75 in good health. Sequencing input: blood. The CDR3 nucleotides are TGTGCCAGCTCACCCGAGGGGTCGAATACCTCCTACAATGAGCAGTTCTTC. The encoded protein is CASSPEGSNTSYNEQFF.